The T cell receptor (beta chain) under discussion was sequenced for a study of control samples from healthy donors and cancer patients. The CDR3 extends over 18 amino acids. Germline V gene sequence: CDR1 SEHNR, CDR2 FQNEAQ (reference sequence). V was pared by 2 bases and J by 4 bases, with 10 bases of the junction left unmatched. This clone was observed a few times. Some clones are missing from TCRdb's copy, which holds only in-frame ones; the method was immunoSEQ multiplex PCR. The sample shows roughly 130,000 clones, 80% to 90% of them seen only once. This receptor was identified in a woman in her 30s in good health. The sample was blood. This chain connects TRBV7-9 to TRBJ2-4; 11 bases agree with TRBD2. The CDR3 sequence: CASSLPRRLAGSKNIQYF. Here the CDR3 DNA reads TGTGCCAGCAGCTTACCGAGAAGACTAGCGGGATCGAAAAACATTCAGTACTTC.